The rows below give T cell receptor beta chains drawn from one sample of a study of blood T cells in healthy people across ages. Via MiXCR, TCRdb re-called the 5' RACE reads, giving one row per CDR3 protein. The sample lists fewer than 600,000 distinct CDR3 sequences, about 27% occurring once. The same sample was also studied in work on T cells of mothers and their children.

Sequenced sample: blood. The source is a boy between 2 and 10 years old in good health. Each CDR3 is given with its conserved first and last residue. D genes are given only for firm matches. For some rows the clone size is stated as once, few or many, or as a class when expanded; others skip it.

J gene	D gene	clone size	V gene	CDR3 protein	CDR3 DNA
TRBJ2-4	-	few	TRBV12-3/TRBV12-4	CASSLAGGADIQYF	TGTGCCAGCAGTTTAGCGGGGGGGGCGGACATTCAGTACTTC
TRBJ1-6	-	-	TRBV4-1	CASSQGRGSYNSPLHF	TGCGCCAGCAGCCAGGGAAGGGGGTCCTATAATTCACCCCTCCACTTT
TRBJ2-1	-	few	TRBV5-1	CASSIRGNEQFF	TGCGCCAGCAGCATCAGGGGCAATGAGCAGTTCTTC
TRBJ2-2	TRBD2	once	TRBV11-2	CASSQGSSGRPTGELFF	TGTGCCAGCAGCCAAGGCTCTAGCGGGAGGCCCACCGGGGAGCTGTTTTTT
TRBJ2-1	-	-	TRBV18	CASSPSDRITYNEQFF	TGTGCCAGCTCACCATCTGACAGGATAACCTACAATGAGCAGTTCTTC
TRBJ2-7	TRBD1	-	TRBV5-5	CASSLATGVPYEQYF	TGTGCCAGCAGCTTGGCCACAGGGGTACCCTACGAGCAGTACTTC
TRBJ1-6	-	-	TRBV20-1	CSARGGVGSPLHF	TGCAGTGCTAGAGGCGGGGTGGGTTCACCCCTCCACTTT
TRBJ2-7	-	-	TRBV20-1	CSARARDHEQYF	TGCAGTGCTAGAGCCCGGGACCACGAGCAGTACTTC
TRBJ2-2	-	-	TRBV29-1	CSVESTAGGELFF	TGCAGCGTTGAAAGCACCGCCGGTGGGGAGCTGTTTTTT
TRBJ2-7	-	few	TRBV6-1	CASSERTPPEQYF	TGTGCCAGCAGTGAAAGGACACCACCTGAGCAGTACTTC
TRBJ2-7	-	few	TRBV3-1	CASSHRDNLEGQYF	TGTGCCAGCAGCCACCGGGACAACCTGGAGGGGCAGTACTTC
TRBJ2-5	-	-	TRBV27	CASSLSVSYQETQYF	TGTGCCAGCAGTTTATCAGTGTCGTACCAAGAGACCCAGTACTTC
TRBJ1-6	-	-	TRBV4-1	CASSQEDPLRSPLHF	TGCGCCAGCAGCCAAGAAGACCCCTTGAGGTCACCCCTCCACTTT
TRBJ2-7	TRBD2	-	TRBV5-6	CASSSGTIYEQYF	TGTGCCAGCAGCTCCGGGACTATCTACGAGCAGTACTTC
TRBJ2-7	-	few	TRBV28	CASSVHGASYEQYF	TGTGCCAGCAGTGTCCACGGGGCCTCCTACGAGCAGTACTTC
TRBJ2-1	TRBD2	-	TRBV2	CASRPGLAGSEQFF	TGTGCCAGCCGACCGGGACTAGCGGGTAGTGAGCAGTTCTTC
TRBJ2-7	-	few	TRBV6-5	CASSHHSQGSSSYEQYF	TGTGCCAGCAGTCACCACTCGCAGGGGAGTTCCTCCTACGAGCAGTACTTC
TRBJ2-4	TRBD2	few	TRBV30	CAWSATRTSAAPSIQYF	TGTGCCTGGAGTGCGACTCGGACTAGCGCGGCTCCAAGCATTCAGTACTTC
TRBJ2-3	-	few	TRBV15	CATSRDPLNTDTQYF	TGTGCCACCAGCAGAGATCCCCTCAACACAGATACGCAGTATTTT
TRBJ2-2	-	few	TRBV7-2	CASSFRASRGELFF	TGTGCCAGCAGCTTCCGGGCCTCGAGGGGGGAGCTGTTTTTT
TRBJ2-3	TRBD2	-	TRBV2	CASKGAGVGDTQYF	TGTGCCAGCAAGGGAGCGGGAGTGGGGGATACGCAGTATTTT